This TCR beta chain was sequenced for a study of cytomegalovirus exposure and HLA in healthy donors. Looking at the study overall: Later, an analysis reported that the 100 to 150 validation repertoires had used the same platform as the approximately 630 first-cohort repertoires.

Sequenced by immunoSEQ multiplex PCR; TCRdb stores in-frame clones only, minus some. Here the sample spans about 200,000 clones, approximately 82% being singletons. In regard to this clone: The antigen remains unidentified.

Study observations and caveats: TCR clusters originating in the first cohort tended to co-occur in the roughly 130 validation repertoires, according to a later analysis.

V was shortened by 4 bases and J by 2 bases, with 12 bases between the two germline ends. The CDR3 extends over 14 amino acids. The germline gives CDR1 MDHEN, CDR2 SYDVKM. This clonotype originated in a woman aged 18-29 years in good health and CMV-seronegative. Sequencing input: PBMCs. This chain links TRBV28 with TRBJ2-7; D assignment may be TRBD1 or TRBD2 (5 bases each). CDR3 loop: CASSSGTVPYEQYF. DNA for the CDR3: TGTGCCAGCAGTTCCGGGACCGTCCCCTACGAGCAGTACTTC.